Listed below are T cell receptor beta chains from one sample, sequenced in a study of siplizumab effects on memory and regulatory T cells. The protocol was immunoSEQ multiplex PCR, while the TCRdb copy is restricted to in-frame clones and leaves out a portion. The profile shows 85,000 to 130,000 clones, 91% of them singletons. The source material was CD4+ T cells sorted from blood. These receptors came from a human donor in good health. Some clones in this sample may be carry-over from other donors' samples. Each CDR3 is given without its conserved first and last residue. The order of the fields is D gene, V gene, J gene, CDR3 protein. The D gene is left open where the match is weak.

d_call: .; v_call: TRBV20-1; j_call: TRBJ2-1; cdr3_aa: SARVRDEQF
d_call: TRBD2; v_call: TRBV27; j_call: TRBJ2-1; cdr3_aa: ASSSLGSGRGGEQF
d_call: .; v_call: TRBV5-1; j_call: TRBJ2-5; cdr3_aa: ASSPSAAGKETQY
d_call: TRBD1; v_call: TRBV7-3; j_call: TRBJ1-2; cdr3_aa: ASSPQGALSGYT
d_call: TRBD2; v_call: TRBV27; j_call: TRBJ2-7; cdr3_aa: ASSPVGRTSFNEQY
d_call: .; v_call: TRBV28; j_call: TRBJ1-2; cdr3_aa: ASSPGPNYGYT
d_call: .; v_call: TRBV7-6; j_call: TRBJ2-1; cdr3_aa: ASTGLGNEQF
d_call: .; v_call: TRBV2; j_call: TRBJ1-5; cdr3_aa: ASRAQGASNQPQH
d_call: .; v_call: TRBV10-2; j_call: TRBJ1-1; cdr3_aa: ASSVAKMNTEAF
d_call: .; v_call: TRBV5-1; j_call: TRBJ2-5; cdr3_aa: ASSLRNQETQY
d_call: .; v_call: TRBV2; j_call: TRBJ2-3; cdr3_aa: ASSATTDTQY
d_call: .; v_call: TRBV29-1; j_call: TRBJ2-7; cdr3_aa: SVPSGANVYEQY
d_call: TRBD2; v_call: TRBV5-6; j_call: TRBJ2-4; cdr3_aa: ASSSLAGGAKNIQY
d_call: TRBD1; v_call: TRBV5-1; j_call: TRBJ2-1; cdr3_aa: ASSSQGVSSYNEQF
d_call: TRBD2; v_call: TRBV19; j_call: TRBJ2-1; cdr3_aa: ASRGTRTSGSGEQF
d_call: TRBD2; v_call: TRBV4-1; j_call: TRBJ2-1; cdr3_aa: ASSYSGSYNEQF
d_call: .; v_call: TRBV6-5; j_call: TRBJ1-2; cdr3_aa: ASSYSPRQEYGYT
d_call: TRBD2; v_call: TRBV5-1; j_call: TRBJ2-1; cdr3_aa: ASSPTGTSRNEQF
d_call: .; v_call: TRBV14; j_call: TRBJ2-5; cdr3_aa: ASSQEGYGLETQY
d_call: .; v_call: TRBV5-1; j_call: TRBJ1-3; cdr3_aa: ATPNRASSGNTIY
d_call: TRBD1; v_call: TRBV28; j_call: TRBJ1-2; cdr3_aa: ASRPGQGLAYGYT
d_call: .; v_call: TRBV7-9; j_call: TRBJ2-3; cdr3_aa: ASSQNPDTQY
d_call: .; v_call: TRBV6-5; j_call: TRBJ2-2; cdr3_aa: ASMRGPNTGELF
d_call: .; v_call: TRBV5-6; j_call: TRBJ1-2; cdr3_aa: ASSLGPLPVNRYGYT
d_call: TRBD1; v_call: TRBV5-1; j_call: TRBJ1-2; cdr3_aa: ASSLGWTGGWYGYT
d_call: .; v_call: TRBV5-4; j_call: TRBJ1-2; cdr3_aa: AGRRGEFGYGYT
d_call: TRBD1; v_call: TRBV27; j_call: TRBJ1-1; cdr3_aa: ASSLKGTGGRAF
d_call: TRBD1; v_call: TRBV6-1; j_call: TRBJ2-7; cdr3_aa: ASPPWTGGEQY
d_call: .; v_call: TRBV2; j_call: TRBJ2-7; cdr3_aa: ASRLTGLNEQY
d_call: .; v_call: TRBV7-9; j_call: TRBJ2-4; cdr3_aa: ASSLAVGGNKNIQY
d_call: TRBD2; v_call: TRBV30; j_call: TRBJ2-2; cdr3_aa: AWSALTRGAGELF